The 6 T cell receptor beta chains below were found in one sample sequenced in a study of CD8 T cells in ankylosing spondylitis. MiXCR, applied by TCRdb to the 5' RACE reads, yields one record per CDR3 protein. Among some 270,000 distinct CDR3 sequences listed, roughly 32% were seen once. Sequencing was performed on blood, either unsorted or a sorted T cell fraction (not recorded which). The receptors come from a male donor with ankylosing spondylitis or in good health (not recorded which).

This clonotype turned up a few times. The chain recombines TRBV29-1 with TRBJ1-3; D gene ambiguous. Deletions cut 6 bases from V and 3 bases from J, with 6 bases between. Germline V gene lookup returns CDR1 SQVTM and CDR2 ANQGSEA. The CDR3 has 11 amino acids. The CDR3 DNA follows: TGCAGCGTCGAACTTGGAAACACCATATATTTT. Its translation: CSVELGNTIYF.

The CDR3 loop reads CSARDAGQGNMETQYF. The CDR3 bases are TGCAGTGCTAGAGATGCCGGACAGGGTAATATGGAGACCCAGTACTTC. The chain joins TRBV20-1 to TRBJ2-5, with 8 bases lining up with TRBD1. CDR1 DFQATT and CDR2 SNEGSKA come from the germline V gene (reference sequence). The CDR3 covers 16 residues. The V segment lost 0 bases and the J segment 5 bases; nucleotides outside the gene matches: 11.

V and J are TRBV3-1 and TRBJ2-4, with TRBD1 matching 10 bases. Per germline, CDR1 LGHDT and CDR2 YNNKEL (reference sequence). V was clipped by 4 bases and J by 3 bases; unmatched bases: 3. The CDR3 has 15 residues. CDR3 sequence (DNA): TGTGCCAGCAGCCCGGGACAGGGGTTCAAAAACATTCAGTACTTC. This translates into CASSPGQGFKNIQYF.

The chain is built from TRBV20-1 and TRBJ2-3; 8 nucleotides agree with TRBD1. This CDR3 has 12 residues. The V gene's germline CDR1 is DFQATT and CDR2 SNEGSKA (reference sequence). Unmatched junction bases numbered 2, after V lost 5 bases and J lost 4 bases. The CDR3 DNA is TGCAGTGCTGGACAGGGTCCAGATACGCAGTATTTT. It specifies CSAGQGPDTQYF.

This sequence joins TRBV10-2 and TRBJ2-1; the D gene is possibly TRBD1 (5 bases). Trimming removed 8 bases from V and 3 bases from J, with 11 bases in between. CDR1 and CDR2 from the germline V gene are WSHSY and SAAADI. This CDR3 has 13 residues. The CDR3 region is CASRVRVYNEQFF. The CDR3 DNA is TGCGCCAGCCGTGTCAGGGTCTACAATGAGCAGTTCTTC.

In its sample, this clonotype was seen a few times. V gene TRBV12-3 or TRBV12-4 combines with J gene TRBJ2-1, with 9 bases aligning to TRBD1. J lost 2 bases, V lost 5 bases, and 4 bases had no gene match. The CDR3 loop spans 15 amino acids. CDR3 DNA: TGTGCCAGCAGTCCCACAGGGGGCCCCTACAATGAGCAGTTCTTC. It is translated as CASSPTGGPYNEQFF.